A single sample is the source of the 8 T cell receptor beta chains below, sequenced in a study of technical replicates of blood from a few donors. The data were produced by immunoSEQ multiplex PCR, yet TCRdb's version contains in-frame clones alone and is incomplete. The sample lists tens of thousands of clones, 90% to 95% occurring once. Sequencing input: T cells isolated from PBMCs. Receptors were obtained from a human donor in good health.

CDR3 in amino acids: CASRKVGQVYNSPLHF. CDR3 in DNA: TGTGCCAGCAGGAAAGTAGGACAGGTCTATAATTCACCCCTCCACTTT. V usage is TRBV11-2 and J usage is TRBJ1-6; 7 nucleotides match TRBD1. The CDR3 has 16 amino acids. V shed 6 bases, J shed 3 bases, and the junction held 8 bases outside the gene matches. Germline CDR1 is SGHAT and CDR2 is FQNNGV.

The chain combines TRBV7-9 with TRBJ1-5; no clear D gene. Germline V gene data show CDR1 as SEHNR and CDR2 as FQNEAQ (reference sequence). This CDR3 has 16 residues. Between the trimmed V and J ends, which lost 5 bases and 6 bases, there was a span of 20 bases. Here the CDR3 reads CASSLGGAEGSQPQHF. CDR3 bases: TGTGCCAGCAGCCTGGGCGGAGCAGAGGGAAGTCAGCCCCAGCATTTT.

The rearrangement uses TRBV15 and TRBJ2-1; 7 bases match TRBD1. Trimming cost V 0 bases and J 9 bases; bases outside gene matches: 11. Germline loops: CDR1 LNHNV, CDR2 YYDKDF (reference sequence). The CDR3 runs 16 residues. In DNA, the CDR3 is TGTGCCACCAGCAGAGATCGAGGGGGCTTCGGGGTTGAGCAGTTCTTC. Protein: CATSRDRGGFGVEQFF.

This clone was found a few times. V and J are TRBV5-1 and TRBJ1-2, with 9 bases matching TRBD1. In germline, CDR1 is SGHRS, CDR2 YFSETQ. The trim removed 5 bases at V and 5 bases at J, leaving 4 bases unmatched. The CDR3 length is 13 residues. The CDR3 DNA reads TGCGCCAGCAGGCCGACAGGGGGATATGGCTACACCTTC. Protein product: CASRPTGGYGYTF.

This rearrangement joins TRBV2 to TRBJ2-1, with 16 bases fitting TRBD2. The V and J ends lost 6 bases and 12 bases, in that order; junction bases with no gene match: 8. Germline V lookup: CDR1 SNHLY, CDR2 FYNNEI. This CDR3 has 15 residues. This chain's CDR3 is CASSPGLAGGVGQFF. The DNA for the CDR3 is TGTGCCAGCAGCCCGGGACTAGCGGGGGGGGTGGGGCAGTTCTTC.

The rearrangement uses TRBV5-1 and TRBJ2-4; possibly TRBD1 for D (5 bases). Germline assignment: CDR1 SGHRS and CDR2 YFSETQ. The CDR3 sequence is 13 residues long. V was shortened by 3 bases and J by 8 bases, with 12 bases between the two germline ends. The CDR3 region has the DNA TGCGCCAGCAGCTACGATGGGGCGGACATTCAGTACTTC. Its protein is CASSYDGADIQYF.

The genes are TRBV6-1 and TRBJ1-5; D not certain. Germline loops: CDR1 MNHNS, CDR2 SASEGT. The CDR3 spans 14 residues. The V and J ends lost 4 bases and 4 bases respectively, with 11 bases between them. The chain's CDR3 is CASSVYTENQPQHF. The CDR3 nucleotides read TGTGCCAGCAGTGTTTACACGGAGAATCAGCCCCAGCATTTT.

This chain joins TRBV6-5 and TRBJ2-1; TRBD2 matches at 8 bases. The CDR3 has 14 amino acids. J was trimmed by 3 bases and V by 8 bases; bases with no gene match: 6. Germline CDR1 is MNHEY and CDR2 is SVGAGI. The CDR3 DNA sequence: TGTGCCAGCGGTGCTAGCGGGCACTACAATGAGCAGTTCTTC. Translated: CASGASGHYNEQFF.